The 21 T cell receptor beta chains below come from one sample, sequenced in a study of T cell clonality in common variable immunodeficiency. Their antigens are not known. Clones were read by immunoSEQ multiplex PCR, and TCRdb kept only the in-frame ones, dropping some. Altogether 25,000 to 35,000 clones were found in the sample, and no singletons occur. Study-level findings and limits: In common variable immunodeficiency, TCR beta chains reportedly carried fewer deletions and N-nucleotide insertions.

Material for sequencing was peripheral blood mononuclear cells. These TCRs come from a human donor with common variable immunodeficiency.

With regard to this clone: The read gets to within 3 residues of the CDR3 end, and the germline J gene fills in the rest. The chain uses TRBV6-1 and TRBJ2-2, with 9 nucleotides matching TRBD2. V was clipped by 4 bases and J by 9 bases; unmatched bases: 9. Germline CDR1 is MNHNS and CDR2 is SASEGT. The CDR3 runs to 15 residues. The CDR3 DNA, read in part, is TGTGCCAGCAGTGGTTTTCTAGCGGGAAACCGGGAG. It encodes CASSGFLAGNRE. The entire CDR3 protein reads CASSGFLAGNRELFF.

This clone was found a few times. Read coverage stops 3 residues before the CDR3 terminus; the germline J gene supplies the remainder. V and J are TRBV2 and TRBJ2-7; 7 bases line up with TRBD1. Germline lookup yields CDR1 SNHLY and CDR2 FYNNEI. The J segment lost 3 bases and the V segment lost 4 bases, leaving 3 bases of the junction unmatched. The CDR3 runs 13 residues. The CDR3 loop reads CASSGQGLYEQYF. Incomplete CDR3 DNA: TGTGCCAGCAGTGGACAGGGTCTCTACGAG.

This clone has at least ten counts. With the read ending 3 residues before the CDR3 end, the germline J gene is used to fill in that end. J is TRBJ2-1 and V is TRBV19, with 9 bases aligning to TRBD1. Germline trimming cut 7 bases from V and 3 bases from J; bases unmatched to any gene: 10. This CDR3 contains 16 residues. Germline V lookup: CDR1 LNHDA, CDR2 SQIVND (reference sequence). The CDR3: CASTPPGTGIYNEQFF. CDR3 DNA, as far as it was read: TGTGCCAGTACCCCTCCCGGGACAGGGATCTACAATGAG.

Only a few counts were recorded for this clone. CDR3 residues: CASSLADRATDTQYF. CDR3 DNA (partial): TGTGCCAGCAGCTTAGCAGACAGGGCCACAGATACG. The V gene is TRBV7-8, the J gene TRBJ2-3; 7 bases are a match to TRBD1. Read sequence stops 3 residues before the CDR3 end, and the germline J gene provides the missing end. Germline lookup yields CDR1 SGHVS and CDR2 FQNEAQ. V dropped 0 bases and J dropped 2; count of bases not matched to a gene: 2. The CDR3 is made up of 15 amino acids. Based on the CDR3 plus reference TRBV7-8 and TRBJ2-3, the full variable domain is GAGVSQSPRYKVAKRGQDVALRCDPISGHVSLFWYQQALGQGPEFLTYFQNEAQLDKSGLPSDRFFAERPEGSVSTLKIQRTQQEDSAVYLCASSLADRATDTQYFGPGTRLTVL.

A word on this clone: Coverage ceases 3 residues before the CDR3 finishes, and the germline J gene fills in the end. The chain couples TRBV11-2 to TRBJ2-7; TRBD1 matches 9 bases. CDR1 and CDR2 (germline): SGHAT, FQNNGV. This CDR3 has 14 residues. V lost 4 bases to trimming and J lost 0 bases; unmatched junction nucleotides: 1. The CDR3 bases that were read are TGTGCCAGCAGCTCGACAGGGGGCTCCTACGAG. It encodes CASSSTGGSYE. Given in full, the CDR3 is CASSSTGGSYEQYF.

Comment on this clone: Read data end 3 residues before the CDR3 end; the end is taken from the germline J gene. The rearrangement links TRBV20-1 to TRBJ1-5, with 10 positions matching TRBD1. V shed 5 bases, J shed 3 bases, and the junction held 7 bases outside the gene matches. CDR3 length: 15 amino acids. CDR1 and CDR2 from the germline V gene are DFQATT and SNEGSKA (reference sequence). CDR3 sequence: CSALRDRGFNQPQHF. The covered CDR3 bases are TGCAGTGCTCTACGGGACAGGGGTTTCAATCAGCCC.

This clone has a count of ten or more. The missing CDR3 end, 3 residues past where the read stops, is filled in from the germline J gene. The J gene is TRBJ1-1, the V gene TRBV28; 9 bases match TRBD1. The CDR3 runs to 18 residues. The germline gives CDR1 MDHEN, CDR2 SYDVKM. V gave up 6 bases and J gave up 4 bases; unmatched junction bases: 18. This CDR3 is CASRPPRDREVRSTEAFF. The CDR3 bases that were read are TGTGCCAGCAGACCACCTCGGGACAGGGAGGTTAGGAGCACTGAA.

This clone appeared many times. With the read ending 3 residues before the CDR3 end, the germline J gene is used to fill in that end. The chain has TRBV7-3 and TRBJ2-2; possible D gene TRBD1, 6 bases. CDR1 SGHTA and CDR2 FQGTGA come from the germline V gene. The CDR3 consists of 17 residues. Deletions cut 2 bases from V and 1 base from J, with 14 bases between. CDR3 sequence reads: CASSLWGPGQNTGELFF. Partial CDR3 DNA: TGTGCCAGCAGCTTATGGGGACCGGGACAGAACACCGGGGAG.

Many counts were recorded for this clone. The read terminates 3 residues ahead of where the CDR3 ends, so the germline J gene completes it. This chain links TRBV5-1 with TRBJ1-1; D perhaps matches TRBD1 (6 bases). The V and J ends lost 3 bases and 0 bases respectively, with 15 bases between them. The CDR3 has 16 amino acids. Germline CDR1 and CDR2: SGHRS and YFSETQ. The CDR3 bases that were read are TGCGCCAGCAGCTCCCGGACAGTAAGACTGAACACTGAA. Amino acid sequence: CASSSRTVRLNTE. The entire CDR3 sequence reads CASSSRTVRLNTEAFF.

This clone occurred many times. This chain's CDR3 is CASSLGGSGETQYF. CDR3 DNA, as far as it was read: TGTGCCAGCAGCTTAGGAGGCAGCGGAGAGACC. The rearrangement uses TRBV7-2 and TRBJ2-5, with D tentatively TRBD2 (5 bases). The read falls 3 residues short of the CDR3 end, and the missing part is taken from the germline J gene. Per the germline V gene, CDR1 is SGHTA and CDR2 is FQGNSA. The CDR3 contains 14 residues. V lost 1 base and J 4 bases, leaving 10 bases between the germline ends. Combining the CDR3 with reference TRBV7-2 and TRBJ2-5 gives the whole variable domain GAGVSQSPSNKVTEKGKDVELRCDPISGHTALYWYRQSLGQGLEFLIYFQGNSAPDKSGLPSDRFSAERTGGSVSTLTIQRTQQEDSAVYLCASSLGGSGETQYFGPGTRLLVL.

This clone was seen repeatedly, ten times or more. The read terminates 3 residues ahead of where the CDR3 ends, so the germline J gene completes it. The rearrangement links TRBV29-1 to TRBJ1-4; D gene ambiguous. Between the trimmed V and J ends, which lost 0 bases and 4 bases, there was a span of 9 bases. The germline V gene has CDR1 SQVTM and CDR2 ANQGSEA. The CDR3 is 14 amino acids. The chain's CDR3 is CSVEDPLINEKLFF. The part of the CDR3 DNA that was read is TGCAGCGTTGAAGACCCCCTAATTAATGAAAAA.

This clone has ten or more counts. The read halts 3 residues ahead of the CDR3 end, with the missing end drawn from the germline J gene. J is TRBJ1-2 and V is TRBV5-1, with 8 nucleotides matching TRBD1. Germline CDR1 reads SGHRS; CDR2 reads YFSETQ. Unmatched junction bases numbered 10, after V lost 4 bases and J lost 5 bases. CDR3 length: 15 amino acids. CDR3 sequence reads: CASSLTGQVSYGYTF. Partial CDR3 DNA: TGCGCCAGCAGCCTAACGGGACAGGTTTCATATGGC. The complete variable domain, with remaining parts taken from reference TRBV5-1 and TRBJ1-2, reads KAGVTQTPRYLIKTRGQQVTLSCSPISGHRSVSWYQQTPGQGLQFLFEYFSETQRNKGNFPGRFSGRQFSNSRSEMNVSTLELGDSALYLCASSLTGQVSYGYTFGSGTRLTVV.

In the case of this clone: The read halts 3 residues ahead of the CDR3 end, with the missing end drawn from the germline J gene. The chain combines TRBV10-3 with TRBJ2-7; 8 bases line up with TRBD1. This CDR3 spans 13 amino acids. In germline, CDR1 is ENHRY, CDR2 SYGVKD. With V trimmed by 6 bases and J by 2 bases, 3 bases remained unmatched. The sequenced CDR3 bases are TGTGCCATCAGGGGACAGGATACCTACGAG. This gives the protein CAIRGQDTYE. The entire CDR3 protein reads CAIRGQDTYEQYF.

This clone occurred many times. The sequenced fragment ends 3 residues before the CDR3 boundary, so the rest is inferred from the germline J gene. The chain has TRBV29-1 and TRBJ1-4, with TRBD1 matching over 8 bases. Germline values: CDR1 SQVTM, CDR2 ANQGSEA. The V segment lost 4 bases and the J segment 6 bases; nucleotides outside the gene matches: 1. The CDR3 covers 12 residues. CDR3 sequence: CSVVTGDEKLFF. The DNA read from the CDR3 is TGCAGCGTTGTGACAGGGGATGAAAAA. The full variable domain, in which reference TRBV29-1 and TRBJ1-4 provide the parts outside the CDR3, is SAVISQKPSRDICQRGTSLTIQCQVDSQVTMMFWYRQQPGQSLTLIATANQGSEATYESGFVIDKFPISRPNLTFSTLTVSNMSPEDSSIYLCSVVTGDEKLFFGSGTQLSVL.

This clone appeared many times. The covered CDR3 bases are TGCGCCAGCAGCCTCAACCAGATGAACACTGAA. Amino acids: CASSLNQMNTE. The entire CDR3 is CASSLNQMNTEAFF. This rearrangement joins TRBV5-1 to TRBJ1-1; no definite D call. The read comes to an end 3 residues before the CDR3 does, leaving the germline J gene to fill in the end. The CDR3 is 14 residues long. V was pared by 4 bases and J by 0 bases, with 10 bases between. Germline CDR1 reads SGHRS; CDR2 reads YFSETQ.

This clone has a count of ten or more. Read data end 3 residues before the CDR3 end; the end is taken from the germline J gene. V and J are TRBV7-9 and TRBJ2-7, with D perhaps matching TRBD1 (6 bases). Germline V CDR1 and CDR2: SEHNR, FQNEAQ (reference sequence). This CDR3 has 12 amino acids. The V gene lost 5 bases and the J gene lost 4 bases, with 9 bases spanning the gap. Incomplete CDR3 DNA: TGTGCCAGCAGCCGGACAGTTTACGAG. Protein: CASSRTVYE. The full CDR3 reads CASSRTVYEQYF.

This clone showed up just a few times. The read ends 3 residues early relative to the CDR3; the germline J gene fills the gap. The chain has TRBV10-3 and TRBJ2-7; 9 nucleotides match TRBD2. The CDR3 has 14 residues. With V trimmed by 3 bases and J by 2 bases, 2 bases remained unmatched. CDR1 is ENHRY and CDR2 is SYGVKD in the germline V gene. The sequenced CDR3 bases are TGTGCCATCAGTGACCTAGCGGGACCCTACGAG. It is translated as CAISDLAGPYE. The CDR3 reads in full as CAISDLAGPYEQYF.

This clone was found many times. The sequenced fragment ends 3 residues before the CDR3 boundary, so the rest is inferred from the germline J gene. The V call is TRBV2, the J call TRBJ2-2; 7 positions agree with TRBD1. After removal of 6 bases from V and 7 bases from J, the junction contained 8 bases not matched to a gene. The CDR3 spans 14 residues. Germline CDR1 and CDR2: SNHLY and FYNNEI. The CDR3 loop reads CASRRDSLIGELFF. CDR3 DNA, as far as it was read: TGTGCCAGCAGGAGGGACAGCCTTATCGGGGAG.

This clone was recorded many times. The read finishes 3 residues shy of the CDR3 end, and the germline J gene is used to complete it. The chain links TRBV2 to TRBJ2-2, with TRBD1 identical over 7 bases. Germline CDR1 SNHLY, CDR2 FYNNEI. CDR3 length equals 14 residues. With V trimmed by 5 bases and J by 4 bases, 4 bases remained unmatched. CDR3 sequence: CASSFGTATGELFF. The sequenced part of the CDR3 DNA is TGTGCCAGCAGTTTTGGGACAGCCACCGGGGAG.

This clone was seen a few times. The missing CDR3 end, 3 residues past where the read stops, is filled in from the germline J gene. The chain links TRBV5-1 to TRBJ2-5; 10 bases agree with TRBD2. Germline V lookup: CDR1 SGHRS, CDR2 YFSETQ. The V segment lost 4 bases and the J segment 2 bases; nucleotides outside the gene matches: 2. The CDR3 runs to 14 residues. The sequenced CDR3 bases are TGCGCCAGCAGCAAACTAGCGGGACAAGAGACC. This codes for CASSKLAGQET. The CDR3, in full, reads CASSKLAGQETQYF.

This clone has at least ten counts. Read data end 3 residues before the CDR3 end; the end is taken from the germline J gene. This chain connects TRBV28 to TRBJ2-7, with 8 bases aligning to TRBD1. The germline V gene encodes CDR1 MDHEN and CDR2 SYDVKM. CDR3 length equals 15 residues. With 5 bases clipped from V and 5 bases from J, the junction kept 11 bases outside the gene matches. CDR3 in amino acids: CASSPSGTGIHEQYF. Partial CDR3 DNA: TGTGCCAGCAGTCCATCCGGGACAGGTATCCACGAG.